This note documents a single TCR beta chain sequence. CDR3 size: 17 residues. The ends were cut back, 1 base at V and 6 bases at J, with 22 bases in the middle. Germline CDR1 SEHNR, CDR2 FQNEAQ (reference sequence). Libraries were prepared by immunoSEQ multiplex PCR; TCRdb keeps only in-frame clonotypes and omits some of them. The sample holds 200,000 to 250,000 clones, 88% seen once. These data belong to a study of blood T cell repertoires in COVID-19. Study details: T cells, B-cell-depleted T cells, or PBMCs provided the cDNA or gDNA that served as material.

The source of this sequence is a man between 18 and 29 years old with active or convalescent COVID-19. Input material: peripheral blood. The chain joins TRBV7-9 to TRBJ2-7; weak D call: TRBD1 (6 bases). In nucleotides, the CDR3 is TGTGCCAGCAGCTTAGTGGGGCACAGGGTCTATTACGGCGAGCAGTACTTC. Its protein is CASSLVGHRVYYGEQYF.